The next 20 T cell receptor beta chains were all read from a single sample in a study of shared clonotypes between healthy human individuals (dated by TCRdb to the early 2020s). Library preparation used the immunoSEQ multiplex PCR assay. TCRdb holds this immuneACCESS table with in-frame rearrangements only. Some clones are missing; in checked studies, unresolved V genes explain under half, and the rest has no known cause. In all, the sample holds over a million clones, and 65% to 75% of those were seen once. The ten largest clones take up roughly 1.5% of the sample. Input material: memory CD4+ T cells sorted from blood. What this sample's cell subset or site label stands for: CD45RA-negative fraction. The receptors were sampled from a man aged 18 to 30 in good health.

The chain carries TRBV13 and TRBJ2-4, with D tentatively TRBD1 (6 bases). The CDR3 totals 15 residues. Germline V gene data show CDR1 as PRHDT and CDR2 as FYEKMQ (reference sequence). The V and J ends lost 2 bases and 1 base respectively, with 9 bases between them. CDR3 protein: CASSLTGRAKNIQYF. The CDR3 DNA sequence: TGTGCCAGCAGCTTAACAGGGCGGGCCAAAAACATTCAGTACTTC.

The chain carries TRBV5-1 and TRBJ2-2; D not certain. Germline lookup yields CDR1 SGHRS and CDR2 YFSETQ. The CDR3 runs to 15 residues. Trimming stripped 0 bases from V and 4 bases from J, with 10 bases between. The CDR3 DNA follows: TGCGCCAGCAGCTTGGATGCGGTGGGCACCGGGGAGCTGTTTTTT. This gives the protein CASSLDAVGTGELFF.

The V and J genes are TRBV18 and TRBJ2-1; D is undetermined. The germline V gene encodes CDR1 KGHSH and CDR2 LQKENI. The germline V and J ends were trimmed by 3 bases and 7 bases, with 13 bases remaining between them. The CDR3 totals 14 residues. CDR3 sequence (DNA): TGTGCCAGCTCACCTACTGAACGGCGTAATGAGCAGTTCTTC. As protein: CASSPTERRNEQFF. Full variable domain (remainder filled in from reference TRBV18 and TRBJ2-1): NAGVMQNPRHLVRRRGQEARLRCSPMKGHSHVYWYRQLPEEGLKFMVYLQKENIIDESGMPKERFSAEFPKEGPSILRIQQVVRGDSAAYFCASSPTERRNEQFFGPGTRLTVL.

This sequence joins TRBV7-3 and TRBJ2-2, with 8 nucleotides matching TRBD2. There are 14 residues in the CDR3. The germline CDR1 and CDR2 sequences are SGHTA and FQGTGA. Trimming took 6 bases from V and 6 from J; bases not matched to a gene: 6. The CDR3 DNA is TGTGCCAGCAGTAGGACTAGCCCCCCCGGGGAGCTGTTTTTT. Encoded protein: CASSRTSPPGELFF. Based on the CDR3 plus reference TRBV7-3 and TRBJ2-2, the full variable domain is GAGVSQTPSNKVTEKGKYVELRCDPISGHTALYWYRQSLGQGPEFLIYFQGTGAADDSGLPNDRFFAVRPEGSVSTLKIQRTERGDSAVYLCASSRTSPPGELFFGEGSRLTVL.

This clone was seen ten or more times. The gene calls are TRBV2 and TRBJ1-2; 9 bases line up with TRBD1. With V trimmed by 2 bases and J by 4 bases, 11 bases remained unmatched. From germline, CDR1 is SNHLY and CDR2 FYNNEI. The CDR3 runs 17 residues. CDR3: CASSESLTGGKGYGYTF. CDR3 DNA sequence: TGTGCCAGCAGTGAAAGCCTCACAGGGGGCAAGGGCTATGGCTACACCTTC.

This clone is a singleton in its sample. The rearrangement links TRBV2 to TRBJ2-5, with 10 bases that match TRBD2. V gave up 3 bases and J gave up 0 bases; unmatched junction bases: 7. The CDR3 totals 17 residues. Looked up from germline, CDR1 is SNHLY and CDR2 is FYNNEI. The CDR3 coding sequence is TGTGCCAGCAGTGATACTGGACTAGCGGAGTACCAAGAGACCCAGTACTTC. Amino acids: CASSDTGLAEYQETQYF.

This chain uses TRBV5-6 with TRBJ2-3, with 8 bases aligning to TRBD2. The CDR3 covers 15 residues. Trimming removed 6 bases from V and 2 bases from J; junction bases left unmatched: 8. In germline, CDR1 is SGHDT, CDR2 YYEEEE. CDR3 residues: CASIMAGGLTDTQYF. The CDR3 DNA sequence: TGTGCCAGCATTATGGCGGGAGGACTCACAGATACGCAGTATTTT.

Note on this clone: The identical CDR3 is also encoded by other nucleotide sequences in the sample. The V and J genes are TRBV27 and TRBJ1-1; D remains unclear. The CDR3 runs 13 residues. The V gene's germline CDR1 is MNHEY and CDR2 SMNVEV (reference sequence). Trimming shortened V by 2 bases and J by 1 base, and 5 bases separated the two germline ends. The CDR3 DNA is TGTGCCAGCAGTTTAGGCGCGAACACTGAAGCTTTCTTT. Its protein is CASSLGANTEAFF.

This clone was found a few times. The V and J genes are TRBV6-6 and TRBJ1-2, with TRBD1 identical over 9 bases. Germline values: CDR1 MNHNY, CDR2 SVGAGI (reference sequence). V lost 6 bases and J lost 6; bases outside the gene matches: 5. This CDR3 comprises 13 residues. This CDR3 is CASRKQGADGYTF. The CDR3 nucleotides read TGTGCCAGCAGAAAACAGGGGGCAGATGGCTACACCTTC.

As regards this clone: This same CDR3 is encoded by further DNA sequences in the sample. The V gene is TRBV11-3, the J gene TRBJ2-1; a weak D match, TRBD1 (6 bases). With 3 bases removed from V and 1 base from J, the gap between germline ends came to 10 bases. The CDR3 loop spans 15 amino acids. Germline-derived CDR1 and CDR2 are SGHNT and YENEEA. CDR3 protein: CASSLTGRSYNEQFF. The DNA for the CDR3 is TGTGCCAGCAGCTTGACAGGCAGATCCTACAATGAGCAGTTCTTC. Together with reference TRBV11-3 and TRBJ2-1, the CDR3 gives the full variable domain: EAGVVQSPRYKIIEKKQPVAFWCNPISGHNTLYWYLQNLGQGPELLIRYENEEAVDDSQLPKDRFSAERLKGVDSTLKIQPAELGDSAVYLCASSLTGRSYNEQFFGPGTRLTVL.

The chain recombines TRBV4-3 with TRBJ2-5; a weak D match, TRBD1 (5 bases). Per germline, CDR1 LGHNA and CDR2 YSLEER. V was pared by 1 base and J by 2 bases, with 8 bases between. The CDR3 spans 14 residues. The CDR3 loop reads CASSQARAQETQYF. The CDR3 DNA follows: TGCGCCAGCAGCCAAGCCAGGGCTCAAGAGACCCAGTACTTC.

There are a few counts of this clone. J is TRBJ1-6 and V is TRBV19; 8 bases are a match to TRBD1. This CDR3 region has 14 residues. The V gene end was trimmed by 6 bases and the J gene end by 9 bases; junction bases not matched to a gene: 7. Germline CDR1 is LNHDA and CDR2 is SQIVND (reference sequence). The DNA for the CDR3 is TGTGCCAGTAGAGAAACAGGGGGAAGTTCACCCCTCCACTTT. Translation gives CASRETGGSSPLHF.

This clone was seen only once. V usage is TRBV11-2 and J usage is TRBJ2-5; possible D gene TRBD2, 6 bases. The V gene lost 4 bases and the J gene lost 1 base, with 10 bases spanning the gap. The CDR3 runs 14 residues. CDR1 and CDR2 (germline): SGHAT, FQNNGV. Here the CDR3 DNA reads TGTGCCAGCAGCTCCGGACTAAGCCAAGAGACCCAGTACTTC. It codes for CASSSGLSQETQYF. Looking up the rest from reference TRBV11-2 and TRBJ2-5 gives the full variable domain: EAGVAQSPRYKIIEKRQSVAFWCNPISGHATLYWYQQILGQGPKLLIQFQNNGVVDDSQLPKDRFSAERLKGVDSTLKIQPAKLEDSAVYLCASSSGLSQETQYFGPGTRLLVL.

The chain has TRBV30 and TRBJ1-2; D may be TRBD1 (5 bases). Germline values: CDR1 GTSNPN, CDR2 SVGIG (reference sequence). The germline V and J ends were trimmed by 4 bases and 4 bases, with 7 bases remaining between them. This CDR3 has 11 amino acids. Here the CDR3 reads CAWKGFYGYTF. Written as DNA, the CDR3 is TGTGCCTGGAAGGGGTTCTATGGCTACACCTTC. Full variable domain (remainder filled in from reference TRBV30 and TRBJ1-2): SQTIHQWPATLVQPVGSPLSLECTVEGTSNPNLYWYRQAAGRGLQLLFYSVGIGQISSEVPQNLSASRPQDRQFILSSKKLLLSDSGFYLCAWKGFYGYTFGSGTRLTVV.

Of note for this clone: Other DNA sequences in this specimen translate into the identical CDR3. The J gene is TRBJ2-5, the V gene TRBV14; D perhaps matches TRBD1 (5 bases). The J call is doubtful: the DNA matches TRBJ2-7 better. Germline assignment: CDR1 SGHDN and CDR2 FVKESK. The CDR3 runs to 14 residues. Written as DNA, the CDR3 is TGTGCCAGCAGCCCAGAGACAGCCTCCTACGAGCAGTACTTC. It yields the protein CASSPETASYEQYF.

The rearrangement uses TRBV5-1 and TRBJ2-3, with 15 bases identical to TRBD2. J lost 3 bases, V lost 4 bases, and 6 bases had no gene match. This CDR3 spans 17 amino acids. Germline V CDR1 and CDR2: SGHRS, YFSETQ. In DNA form, the CDR3 reads TGCGCCAGCAGCCCCCGGACTAGCGGGAGGGCTACAGATACGCAGTATTTT. Encoded protein: CASSPRTSGRATDTQYF. Supplemented by reference TRBV5-1 and TRBJ2-3, the full variable domain reads KAGVTQTPRYLIKTRGQQVTLSCSPISGHRSVSWYQQTPGQGLQFLFEYFSETQRNKGNFPGRFSGRQFSNSRSEMNVSTLELGDSALYLCASSPRTSGRATDTQYFGPGTRLTVL.

This clone was recorded once. The chain links TRBV7-2 to TRBJ2-7; 15 bases are a match to TRBD2. V was pared by 5 bases and J by 0 bases, with 8 bases of the junction left unmatched. This CDR3 has 18 residues. Germline assignment: CDR1 SGHTA and CDR2 FQGNSA. Here the CDR3 reads CASSLRTSGREYSYEQYF. DNA of the CDR3: TGTGCCAGCAGCCTGAGGACTAGCGGGAGGGAATACTCCTACGAGCAGTACTTC. Supplemented by reference TRBV7-2 and TRBJ2-7, the full variable domain reads GAGVSQSPSNKVTEKGKDVELRCDPISGHTALYWYRQSLGQGLEFLIYFQGNSAPDKSGLPSDRFSAERTGGSVSTLTIQRTQQEDSAVYLCASSLRTSGREYSYEQYFGPGTRLTVT.

The rearrangement uses TRBV6-5 and TRBJ1-1; D gene unclear. V was shortened by 7 bases and J by 9 bases, with 12 bases between the two germline ends. The CDR3 sequence is 11 residues long. Germline V CDR1 and CDR2: MNHEY, SVGAGI. DNA of the CDR3: TGTGCCAGCATCATACGCCAAAAAGCTTTCTTT. Its protein is CASIIRQKAFF.

This clone was detected only a few times. V and J are TRBV7-9 and TRBJ2-3, with D tentatively TRBD2 (7 bases). Germline assignment: CDR1 SEHNR and CDR2 FQNEAQ (reference sequence). This CDR3 has 15 residues. V dropped 4 bases and J dropped 2 bases, with 13 bases sitting between them. The CDR3 loop reads CASSSTRGATDTQYF. CDR3 nucleotides: TGTGCCAGCAGCTCAACACGGGGGGCCACAGATACGCAGTATTTT.

In this sample, this clone turned up many times. This chain connects TRBV6-1 to TRBJ2-2, with D possibly matching TRBD2 (6 bases). Germline CDR1 is MNHNS and CDR2 is SASEGT. The CDR3 consists of 13 residues. V lost 4 bases to trimming and J lost 8 bases, with 11 bases between them. CDR3 residues: CASSGLVAGELFF. CDR3 in DNA: TGTGCCAGCAGTGGACTAGTTGCAGGGGAGCTGTTTTTT.